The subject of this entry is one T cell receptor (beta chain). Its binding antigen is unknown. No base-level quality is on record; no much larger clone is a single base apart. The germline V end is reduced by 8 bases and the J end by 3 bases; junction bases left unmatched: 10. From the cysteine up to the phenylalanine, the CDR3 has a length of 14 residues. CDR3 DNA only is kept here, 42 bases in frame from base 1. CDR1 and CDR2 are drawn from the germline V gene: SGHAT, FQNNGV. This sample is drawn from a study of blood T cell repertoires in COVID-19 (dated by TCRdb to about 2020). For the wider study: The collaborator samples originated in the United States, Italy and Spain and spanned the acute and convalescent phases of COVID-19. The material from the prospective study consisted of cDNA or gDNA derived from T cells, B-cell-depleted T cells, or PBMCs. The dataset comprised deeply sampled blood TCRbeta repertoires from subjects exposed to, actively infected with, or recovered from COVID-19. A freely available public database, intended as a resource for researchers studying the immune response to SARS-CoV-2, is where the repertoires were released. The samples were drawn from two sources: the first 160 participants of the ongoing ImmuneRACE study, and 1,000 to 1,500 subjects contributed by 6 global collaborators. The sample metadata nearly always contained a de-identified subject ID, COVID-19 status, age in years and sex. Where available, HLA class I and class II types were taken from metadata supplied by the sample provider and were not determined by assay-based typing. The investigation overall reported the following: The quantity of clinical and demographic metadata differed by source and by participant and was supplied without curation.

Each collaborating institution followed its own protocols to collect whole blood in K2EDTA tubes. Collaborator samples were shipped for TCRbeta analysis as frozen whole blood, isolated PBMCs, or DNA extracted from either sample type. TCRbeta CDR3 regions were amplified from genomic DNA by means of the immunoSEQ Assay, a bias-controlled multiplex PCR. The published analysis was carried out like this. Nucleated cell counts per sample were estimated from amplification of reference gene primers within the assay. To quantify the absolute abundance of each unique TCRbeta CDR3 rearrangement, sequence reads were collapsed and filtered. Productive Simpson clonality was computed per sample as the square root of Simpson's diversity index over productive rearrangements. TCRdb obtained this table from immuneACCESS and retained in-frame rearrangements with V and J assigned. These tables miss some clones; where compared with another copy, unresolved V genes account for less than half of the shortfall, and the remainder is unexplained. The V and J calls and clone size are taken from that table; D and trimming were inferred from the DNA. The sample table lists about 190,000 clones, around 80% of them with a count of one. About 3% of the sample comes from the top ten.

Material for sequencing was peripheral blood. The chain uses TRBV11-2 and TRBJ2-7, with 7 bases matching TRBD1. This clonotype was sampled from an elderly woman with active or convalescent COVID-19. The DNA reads TGTGCCAGCCGGGCCCCGGGACAGAGCTACGAGCAGTACTTC. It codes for CASRAPGQSYEQYF.